Following are 6 T cell receptor beta chains from one sample sequenced in a study of blood T cell repertoires in COVID-19. TCRdb's table, derived via immunoSEQ multiplex PCR, lists solely in-frame clones and lacks some. This table holds around 81,000 clones, approximately 89% found once. The sample was peripheral blood. These receptor sequences come from a woman aged 55 to 70 with acute or convalescent COVID-19.

V gene TRBV6-5 combines with J gene TRBJ1-1, with 9 bases lining up with TRBD1. The length of the CDR3 is 14 residues. CDR1 is MNHEY, CDR2 SVGAGI, per germline. The J segment lost 3 bases and the V segment lost 5 bases, leaving 4 bases of the junction unmatched. This chain's CDR3 is CASSIQGADTEAFF. Written as DNA, the CDR3 is TGTGCCAGCAGTATACAGGGGGCCGACACTGAAGCTTTCTTT.

This clone showed up just a few times. The chain combines TRBV9 with TRBJ1-2, with a possible D match to TRBD1 (5 bases). From germline, CDR1 is SGDLS and CDR2 YYNGEE. This CDR3 region has 14 residues. Trimming cost V 3 bases and J 3 bases, with 12 bases left between them. The CDR3 region has the DNA TGTGCCAGCAGCGAAAGCAGGGTTGACTATGGCTACACCTTC. Amino acids: CASSESRVDYGYTF.

The chain is built from TRBV27 and TRBJ1-6; the D is unclear. V gave up 3 bases and J gave up 10 bases, with 7 bases separating them. This CDR3 has 12 amino acids. Germline loops: CDR1 MNHEY, CDR2 SMNVEV (reference sequence). CDR3 DNA sequence: TGTGCCAGCAGTTTCGGAGGGTCACCCCTCCACTTT. This translates into CASSFGGSPLHF.

This clone appeared once. The rearrangement joins TRBV7-9 to TRBJ2-1, with TRBD2 matching over 7 bases. Germline CDR1 reads SEHNR; CDR2 reads FQNEAQ (reference sequence). The CDR3 has 16 residues. Germline trimming cut 5 bases from V and 6 bases from J; bases unmatched to any gene: 13. The CDR3 here is CASSPWRVSSGNEQFF. Written as DNA, the CDR3 is TGTGCCAGCAGCCCCTGGCGGGTGTCTAGCGGCAATGAGCAGTTCTTC.

The V gene is TRBV6-4, the J gene TRBJ2-1, with 10 bases fitting TRBD2. The germline V gene encodes CDR1 MRHNA and CDR2 SNTAGT. This CDR3 is built from 18 residues. V was clipped by 3 bases and J by 6 bases; unmatched bases: 14. The CDR3 bases are TGTGCCAGCAGTGATGAGCGGGGGGGCTTTTTATACATCAATGAGCAGTTCTTC. Translating gives CASSDERGGFLYINEQFF.

J is TRBJ2-7 and V is TRBV29-1, with D perhaps matching TRBD1 (6 bases). The ends were cut back, 5 bases at V and 3 bases at J, with 17 bases in the middle. The CDR3 length is 14 residues. Germline CDR1 is SQVTM and CDR2 is ANQGSEA. The CDR3 loop is CSVMTQDSRYEQYF. The DNA of the CDR3 is TGCAGCGTTATGACCCAGGACAGCCGCTACGAGCAGTACTTC.